The 11 T cell receptor beta chains below were found in one sample sequenced in a study of monozygotic twins with inflammatory bowel disease. TCRdb re-called the 5' RACE reads and catalogs CDR3 proteins one per entry, DNA excluded. The listing records approximately 210,000 distinct CDR3 sequences. Sequenced sample: blood. The receptor set was obtained from a human donor with ulcerative colitis or Crohn's disease, or a healthy co-twin of an affected twin (not recorded which).

The chain has TRBV5-5 and TRBJ1-2; TCRdb calls TRBD1, which cannot be checked without DNA. From germline, CDR1 is SGHKS and CDR2 YYEKEE (reference sequence). The length of the CDR3 is 14 residues. CDR3 residues: CASSFWAGDYGYTF.

The chain couples TRBV7-9 to TRBJ2-3; as DNA is missing, the TRBD2 call by TCRdb cannot be tested. The CDR3 runs to 15 residues. The germline CDR1 and CDR2 sequences are SEHNR and FQNEAQ (reference sequence). The CDR3 here is CASSLRAGDPDTQYF. Filled out from reference TRBV7-9 and TRBJ2-3, the complete variable domain reads DTGVSQNPRHKITKRGQNVTFRCDPISEHNRLYWYRQTLGQGPEFLTYFQNEAQLEKSRLLSDRFSAERPKGSFSTLEIQRTEQGDSAMYLCASSLRAGDPDTQYFGPGTRLTVL.

The chain couples TRBV7-9 to TRBJ2-3; TCRdb's D gene call, TRBD1, goes unchecked for lack of DNA. There are 17 residues in the CDR3. Germline V gene sequence: CDR1 SEHNR, CDR2 FQNEAQ (reference sequence). CDR3: CASSSSLGTGGLNTQYF. The entire variable domain, with the rest obtained from reference TRBV7-9 and TRBJ2-3, is as follows: DTGVSQNPRHKITKRGQNVTFRCDPISEHNRLYWYRQTLGQGPEFLTYFQNEAQLEKSRLLSDRFSAERPKGSFSTLEIQRTEQGDSAMYLCASSSSLGTGGLNTQYFGPGTRLTVL.

The chain is built from TRBV14 and TRBJ2-5; the TCRdb call, TRBD1, lacks DNA for checking. The CDR3 sequence is 14 residues long. CDR1 and CDR2 (germline): SGHDN, FVKESK. The CDR3: CASSPRVDPGTQYF.

The chain recombines TRBV7-2 with TRBJ2-2; no DNA is available, so the TRBD2 call from TCRdb remains unchecked. The CDR3 has 17 residues. Germline lookup yields CDR1 SGHTA and CDR2 FQGNSA. The CDR3 is CASSPFGLAGGTGELFF.

The gene calls are TRBV11-2 and TRBJ2-1; TCRdb's assignment of TRBD2 cannot be checked, as there is no DNA. The CDR3 extends over 15 amino acids. Germline V gene lookup returns CDR1 SGHAT and CDR2 FQNNGV. Here the CDR3 reads CASSLGGLGGGEQFF.

The rearrangement uses TRBV6-5 and TRBJ1-1. The CDR3 has 15 amino acids. Per germline, CDR1 MNHEY and CDR2 SVGAGI. The chain's CDR3 is CASSPSSPWRAEAFF.

The CDR3 sequence: CASRKRTSGGVKETQYF. The chain links TRBV2 to TRBJ2-5; the D call from TCRdb, TRBD2, cannot be confirmed without DNA. There are 17 residues in the CDR3. Germline CDR1 is SNHLY and CDR2 is FYNNEI.

The chain has TRBV7-8 and TRBJ2-5; TCRdb's D gene call, TRBD2, goes unchecked for lack of DNA. The CDR3 covers 18 residues. The V gene's germline CDR1 is SGHVS and CDR2 FQNEAQ. CDR3 protein: CASSLGVLAGGLQETQYF.

The chain links TRBV5-5 to TRBJ1-2; the D call from TCRdb, TRBD1, cannot be confirmed without DNA. Germline CDR1 is SGHKS and CDR2 is YYEKEE (reference sequence). The CDR3 sequence is 16 residues long. The CDR3 here is CASTVAATGLLYGYTF.

The CDR3 reads CASGHGRDRGQPQHF. The chain combines TRBV6-5 with TRBJ1-5; TCRdb reports TRBD1, a call that lacks DNA to check it against. The germline V gene has CDR1 MNHEY and CDR2 SVGAGI. The CDR3 is made up of 15 amino acids.